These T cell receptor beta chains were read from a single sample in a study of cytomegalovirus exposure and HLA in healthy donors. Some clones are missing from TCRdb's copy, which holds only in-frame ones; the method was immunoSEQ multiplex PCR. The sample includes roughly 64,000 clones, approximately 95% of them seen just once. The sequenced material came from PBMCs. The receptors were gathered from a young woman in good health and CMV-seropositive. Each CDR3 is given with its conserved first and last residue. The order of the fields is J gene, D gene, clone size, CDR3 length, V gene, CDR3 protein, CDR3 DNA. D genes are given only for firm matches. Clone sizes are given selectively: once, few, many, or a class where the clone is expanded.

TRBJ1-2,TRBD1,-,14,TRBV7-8,CASSLPGQDYGYTF,TGTGCCAGCAGCCTTCCGGGACAGGACTATGGCTACACCTTC
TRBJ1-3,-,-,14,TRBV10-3,CAIAGSPPGNTIYF,TGTGCCATCGCAGGCTCCCCTCCTGGAAACACCATATATTTT
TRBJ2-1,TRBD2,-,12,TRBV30,CAWKTSPNEQFF,TGTGCCTGGAAGACTAGCCCCAATGAGCAGTTCTTC
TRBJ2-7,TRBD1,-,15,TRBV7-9,CASSLYSTGAYEQYF,TGTGCCAGCAGCTTATACTCGACAGGGGCCTACGAGCAGTACTTC
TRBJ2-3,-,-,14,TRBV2,CASSVGRTTDTQYF,TGTGCCAGCAGTGTGGGGCGAACGACAGATACGCAGTATTTT
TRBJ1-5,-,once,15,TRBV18,CASSLRQAVDQPQHF,TGTGCCAGCTCACTACGACAGGCGGTCGATCAGCCCCAGCATTTT
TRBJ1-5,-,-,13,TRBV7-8,CASSAFDSQPQHF,TGTGCCAGCAGCGCCTTCGACAGTCAGCCCCAGCATTTT
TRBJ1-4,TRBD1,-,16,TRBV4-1,CASSRTGTATNEKLFF,TGCGCCAGCAGCCGAACCGGGACAGCAACTAATGAAAAACTGTTTTTT
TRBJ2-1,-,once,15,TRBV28,CASSDSQRVYNEQFF,TGTGCCAGCAGCGACTCACAGCGGGTTTACAATGAGCAGTTCTTC
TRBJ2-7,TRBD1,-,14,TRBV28,CASSLPRDRGKQYF,TGTGCCAGCAGTTTACCCCGGGACAGGGGTAAGCAGTACTTC
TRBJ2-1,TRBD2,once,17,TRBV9,CASSVLTSGGDYNEQFF,TGTGCCAGCAGCGTACTCACTAGCGGGGGGGATTACAATGAGCAGTTCTTC
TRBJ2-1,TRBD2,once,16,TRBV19,CASSIVAGIQYNEQFF,TGTGCCAGTAGTATAGTAGCGGGGATCCAGTACAATGAGCAGTTCTTC
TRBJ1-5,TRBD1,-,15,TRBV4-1,CASSPKTGFNQPQHF,TGCGCCAGCAGCCCAAAGACAGGGTTCAATCAGCCCCAGCATTTT
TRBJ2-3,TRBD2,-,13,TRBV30,CAWSGGGSDTQYF,TGTGCCTGGAGTGGCGGGGGGTCAGATACGCAGTATTTT
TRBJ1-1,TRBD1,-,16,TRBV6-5,CASSFDRGLEGTEAFF,TGTGCCAGCAGTTTCGACAGGGGGCTTGAAGGGACTGAAGCTTTCTTT
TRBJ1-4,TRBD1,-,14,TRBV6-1,CASRLDRGNEKLFF,TGTGCCAGCAGACTGGACAGGGGTAATGAAAAACTGTTTTTT
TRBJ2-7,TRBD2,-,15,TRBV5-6,CASSLGAGGPYEQYF,TGTGCCAGCAGCTTGGGAGCGGGAGGGCCCTACGAGCAGTACTTC